This T cell receptor (beta chain) was documented in a study of early T cells in non-severe SARS-CoV-2 infection. Unique molecular identifiers were affixed to single, distinct cDNA molecules. From the 5' RACE reads, TCRdb called clonotypes with MiXCR, one entry per CDR3 protein. The sample yields over 30,000 distinct CDR3 sequences, 5% to 6.5% seen once. This clonotype was recorded at least ten times. This clonotype was obtained from an adult who was a healthcare worker with PCR-confirmed SARS-CoV-2 infection or an uninfected control (not recorded which). Sequenced: whole blood.

The CDR3 here is CAWSEQGNTEAFF. The CDR3 DNA follows: TGTGCCTGGAGCGAACAGGGGAACACTGAAGCTTTCTTT. The genes are TRBV30 and TRBJ1-1, with D tentatively TRBD1 (6 bases). The V gene lost 3 bases and the J gene lost 1 base, with 9 bases spanning the gap. The CDR3 contains 13 residues. The germline CDR1 and CDR2 sequences are GTSNPN and SVGIG (reference sequence).